The present T cell receptor beta chain was sequenced within a study of shared clonotypes between healthy human individuals. Study at large: In total, the donors were a couple of women and a few men aged 18 to 49. Three CD4 naive, three CD4 memory, two CD8 naive and one CD8 memory plate were used per donor.

Findings of the study overall: Naive CD4 clonotypes were shared across a handful of donors at 5% to 6%.

The test was conducted at deep level. Repertoires were generated with immunoSEQ multiplex PCR, while TCRdb's copy carries only in-frame clones and drops some. The repertoire includes under 550,000 clones, 90% to 97% of them detected once, and roughly 0.06% sits in the top ten. Comments on this clone: The antigen is not known.

The CDR3 is 18 amino acids. The germline gives CDR1 SGHVS, CDR2 FNYEAQ. V dropped 0 bases and J dropped 2 bases, with 16 bases sitting between them. V usage is TRBV7-6 and J usage is TRBJ1-4; D not resolved. Sequences were obtained from naive CD4+ T cells sorted from blood. The subset denotes: CD45RA+ positively selected. The source of this sequence is a woman aged 25-40 years in good health. The CDR3 region is CASSLAGGVGITNEKLFF. CDR3 nucleotides: TGTGCCAGCAGCTTAGCCGGAGGCGTGGGTATCACTAATGAAAAACTGTTTTTT.